A single sample is the source of the 21 T cell receptor beta chains below, sequenced in a study of T cell repertoires in cytomegalovirus infection. TCRdb re-derived calls from the reads in MiXCR, one entry per CDR3 protein. The sample records approximately 140,000 distinct CDR3 sequences, less than 9.5% being singletons. The material sequenced was PBMCs. These receptors were taken from a human donor in good health (CMV status not recorded). Some clones in this sample may be carry-over from other donors' samples.

This clonotype was detected a few times. J is TRBJ1-1 and V is TRBV11-1, with D perhaps TRBD1 (6 bases). V lost 5 bases, J lost 4 bases, and 17 bases lay in between. CDR3 length: 15 residues. Germline V gene lookup returns CDR1 SGHAT and CDR2 FQDESV (reference sequence). The chain's CDR3 is CASSPALAGATEAFF. CDR3 DNA: TGTGCCAGCAGCCCGGCCCTTGCGGGGGCCACTGAAGCTTTCTTT.

This clonotype was observed many times. The chain joins TRBV7-2 to TRBJ2-3; D is possibly TRBD1 (5 bases). CDR1 and CDR2 from the germline V gene are SGHTA and FQGNSA. V was cut by 2 bases and J by 6 bases, with 12 bases left in between. CDR3 length: 14 amino acids. The CDR3 DNA sequence: TGTGCCAGCAGCTTATCCCAGGGTCCTGATACGCAGTATTTT. Protein product: CASSLSQGPDTQYF.

This clonotype was observed many times. V gene TRBV5-1 combines with J gene TRBJ1-1; D call uncertain. The germline gives CDR1 SGHRS, CDR2 YFSETQ. CDR3 length equals 13 residues. V gave up 5 bases and J gave up 3 bases, with 11 bases separating them. The DNA of the CDR3 is TGCGCCAGCAGTTTATTGACGGACACTGAAGCTTTCTTT. Protein sequence: CASSLLTDTEAFF.

Points on this clonotype: This may come from a read error, since a much larger clone is one base off. The V and J genes are TRBV6-2 or TRBV6-3 and TRBJ2-4; no definite D call. Trimming took 6 bases from V and 0 from J, leaving 15 bases between them. Germline lookup yields CDR1 MNHEY and CDR2 SVGEGT. The CDR3 totals 16 residues. The CDR3 loop is CASSQVRPLAKNIQYF. DNA for the CDR3: TGTGCCAGCAGCCAAGTCAGGCCACTAGCCAAAAACATTCAGTACTTC.

This clonotype was counted ten times or more. CDR3 sequence reads: CASSERLDRSTDTQYF. CDR3 in DNA: TGTGCCAGCAGTGAAAGGTTGGATAGGAGCACAGATACGCAGTATTTT. This chain links TRBV2 with TRBJ2-3; D gene uncertain. V was cut by 2 bases and J by 0 bases, with 12 bases left in between. The germline CDR1 and CDR2 sequences are SNHLY and FYNNEI. The CDR3 extends over 16 amino acids. Variable domain in full (rest from reference TRBV2 and TRBJ2-3): EPEVTQTPSHQVTQMGQEVILRCVPISNHLYFYWYRQILGQKVEFLVSFYNNEISEKSEIFDDQFSVERPDGSNFTLKIRSTKLEDSAMYFCASSERLDRSTDTQYFGPGTRLTVL.

This chain joins TRBV20-1 and TRBJ1-2; possible D gene TRBD1, 5 bases. Germline CDR1 and CDR2: DFQATT and SNEGSKA (reference sequence). The CDR3 spans 11 residues. V was cut by 5 bases and J by 7 bases, with 11 bases left in between. The CDR3 bases are TGCAGTGCTGGCAGGGTTTCTGGCTACACCTTC. The encoded protein is CSAGRVSGYTF.

This clonotype was detected a few times. The chain recombines TRBV2 with TRBJ1-4; D may be TRBD1 (5 bases). This CDR3 is 13 amino acids long. In germline, CDR1 is SNHLY, CDR2 FYNNEI. V was pared by 8 bases and J by 8 bases, with 15 bases between. CDR3 bases: TGTGCCAGCGGCCGGGGGGAAGGGGAAAAACTGTTTTTT. It codes for CASGRGEGEKLFF.

This clonotype has more than one count but fewer than ten. The gene calls are TRBV28 and TRBJ2-5; D is perhaps TRBD2 (5 bases). The CDR3 spans 13 residues. V was clipped by 6 bases and J by 2 bases, with 10 bases between them. CDR1 is MDHEN and CDR2 is SYDVKM in the germline V gene. The CDR3 loop reads CASRRPGQETQYF. The CDR3 DNA is TGTGCCAGCAGGAGGCCGGGGCAAGAGACCCAGTACTTC.

There are many counts of this clonotype. This rearrangement joins TRBV7-2 to TRBJ2-7; D ambiguous. The CDR3 is made up of 13 amino acids. Germline CDR1 and CDR2: SGHTA and FQGNSA. The germline V and J ends were trimmed by 6 bases and 2 bases, with 11 bases remaining between them. The CDR3 DNA sequence: TGTGCCAGCAGTCGAACAGCGCCCTACGAGCAGTACTTC. It yields the protein CASSRTAPYEQYF.

This clonotype was counted only a few times. The V gene is TRBV5-1, the J gene TRBJ1-1, with a weak D call TRBD1 (5 bases). Germline lookup yields CDR1 SGHRS and CDR2 YFSETQ. V dropped 10 bases and J dropped 4 bases, with 11 bases sitting between them. This CDR3 contains 11 residues. Written as DNA, the CDR3 is TGCGCCTCCAATCAGGGCACTGAAGCTTTCTTT. This gives the protein CASNQGTEAFF.

This clonotype was picked up many times. The chain employs TRBV20-1 and TRBJ2-1; 15 nucleotides line up with TRBD2. This CDR3 has 18 amino acids. CDR1 and CDR2 from the germline V gene are DFQATT and SNEGSKA (reference sequence). After removal of 3 bases from V and 1 base from J, the junction contained 7 bases not matched to a gene. The CDR3: CSARRTGTSGGSYNEQFF. The CDR3 coding sequence is TGCAGTGCTAGGCGTACCGGGACTAGCGGGGGGTCCTACAATGAGCAGTTCTTC.

V gene TRBV29-1 combines with J gene TRBJ2-3; possible D gene TRBD2, 5 bases. V lost 8 bases and J 6 bases, leaving 18 bases between the germline ends. From germline, CDR1 is SQVTM and CDR2 ANQGSEA. The CDR3 loop spans 13 amino acids. Written as DNA, the CDR3 is TGCAGCTTAGGGAGAGATCTTTCCGATACGCAGTATTTT. As protein: CSLGRDLSDTQYF.

On this clonotype itself: This clone may be a read error of a much larger clone one base away. The chain carries TRBV6-5 and TRBJ1-1; D is possibly TRBD1 (5 bases). The CDR3 loop spans 14 amino acids. Trimming cost V 5 bases and J 0 bases, with 10 bases left between them. The germline V gene has CDR1 MNHEY and CDR2 SVGAGI. The CDR3 DNA reads as TGTGCCAGCAGTCGGAACAGGTTGAACACTGAAGCTTTCTTT. Protein sequence: CASSRNRLNTEAFF.

This chain joins TRBV7-9 and TRBJ2-7; D possibly matches TRBD1 or TRBD2 (7 bases each). With 4 bases removed from V and 4 bases from J, the gap between germline ends came to 14 bases. The germline V gene encodes CDR1 SEHNR and CDR2 FQNEAQ (reference sequence). The CDR3 contains 14 residues. The CDR3 nucleotides are TGTGCCAGCAGCTACGACAGGGAGGGTTACGAGCAGTACTTC. This sequence encodes CASSYDREGYEQYF.

The table lists this clonotype with many counts. The rearrangement uses TRBV6-5 and TRBJ1-3; TRBD1 might be the D (5 bases). Trimming stripped 6 bases from V and 0 bases from J, with 15 bases between. Germline CDR1 reads MNHEY; CDR2 reads SVGAGI. The CDR3 has 16 residues. CDR3 residues: CASRLSPTASGNTIYF. For the CDR3, the DNA is TGTGCCAGCAGACTAAGTCCGACAGCCTCTGGAAACACCATATATTTT.

This clonotype was detected only a few times. This chain joins TRBV28 and TRBJ1-4, with 10 bases identical to TRBD1. The CDR3 consists of 16 residues. Per germline, CDR1 MDHEN and CDR2 SYDVKM. The V and J ends lost 2 bases and 7 bases, in that order; junction bases with no gene match: 7. The CDR3 loop reads CASSLPRDRGGEKLFF. DNA for the CDR3: TGTGCCAGCAGTTTACCGCGGGACAGGGGTGGTGAAAAACTGTTTTTT. The full variable domain, in which reference TRBV28 and TRBJ1-4 provide the parts outside the CDR3, is DVKVTQSSRYLVKRTGEKVFLECVQDMDHENMFWYRQDPGLGLRLIYFSYDVKMKEKGDIPEGYSVSREKKERFSLILESASTNQTSMYLCASSLPRDRGGEKLFFGSGTQLSVL.

This clonotype has at least ten counts. This chain connects TRBV20-1 to TRBJ1-1; D call uncertain. Germline lookup yields CDR1 DFQATT and CDR2 SNEGSKA (reference sequence). Deletions cut 5 bases from V and 5 bases from J, with 12 bases between. The length of the CDR3 is 12 residues. In DNA form, the CDR3 reads TGCAGTGCTTCGAGGTCCCAAACTGAAGCTTTCTTT. Its translation: CSASRSQTEAFF.

V is TRBV29-1 and J is TRBJ1-1; weak D call: TRBD1 (6 bases). V was trimmed by 7 bases and J by 0 bases, leaving 12 bases between them. The CDR3 has 13 residues. Germline V gene lookup returns CDR1 SQVTM and CDR2 ANQGSEA. The CDR3 DNA is TGCAGCGGGGGACAAGGTATGAACACTGAAGCTTTCTTT. Encoded protein: CSGGQGMNTEAFF.

In its sample, this clonotype was seen many times. The chain carries TRBV29-1 and TRBJ2-6; no definite D call. From germline, CDR1 is SQVTM and CDR2 ANQGSEA. Deletions cut 4 bases from V and 4 bases from J, with 8 bases between. This CDR3 region has 13 residues. DNA of the CDR3: TGCAGCGTTGCGGTGGTGGGGGCCAACGTCCTGACTTTC. Translation gives CSVAVVGANVLTF. The whole variable domain, remainder taken from reference TRBV29-1 and TRBJ2-6, is SAVISQKPSRDICQRGTSLTIQCQVDSQVTMMFWYRQQPGQSLTLIATANQGSEATYESGFVIDKFPISRPNLTFSTLTVSNMSPEDSSIYLCSVAVVGANVLTFGAGSRLTVL.

The chain couples TRBV6-4 to TRBJ1-1; no firm D call. Germline V gene data show CDR1 as MRHNA and CDR2 as SNTAGT. Trimming removed 5 bases at V and 1 base at J, with 8 bases between. The CDR3 totals 13 residues. CDR3 coding DNA: TGTGCCAGCAGTAGGGAGACGAACACTGAAGCTTTCTTT. Its translation: CASSRETNTEAFF.

The sample holds many counts of this clonotype. V and J are TRBV7-2 and TRBJ2-5; TRBD1 matches 7 bases. The germline CDR1 and CDR2 sequences are SGHTA and FQGNSA. Trimming removed 5 bases from V and 1 base from J; junction bases left unmatched: 4. The CDR3 totals 14 residues. Written as DNA, the CDR3 is TGTGCCAGCAGCCGTGACAGGGCCCAAGAGACCCAGTACTTC. Translating it yields CASSRDRAQETQYF.